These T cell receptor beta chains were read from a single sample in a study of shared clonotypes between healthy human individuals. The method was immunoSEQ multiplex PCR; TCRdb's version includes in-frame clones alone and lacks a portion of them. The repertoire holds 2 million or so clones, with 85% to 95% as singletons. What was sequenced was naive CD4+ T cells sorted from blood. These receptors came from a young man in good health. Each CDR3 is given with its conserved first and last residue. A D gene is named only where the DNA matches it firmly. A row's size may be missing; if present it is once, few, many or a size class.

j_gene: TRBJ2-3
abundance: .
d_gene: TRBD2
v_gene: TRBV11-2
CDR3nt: TGTGCCAGCGGGGGGATACTAGCGGGGGCAGATACGCAGTATTTT
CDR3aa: CASGGILAGADTQYF

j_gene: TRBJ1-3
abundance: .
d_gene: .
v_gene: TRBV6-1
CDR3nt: TGTGCCAGCCGTCGGACGGCTGGAAACACCATATATTTT
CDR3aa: CASRRTAGNTIYF

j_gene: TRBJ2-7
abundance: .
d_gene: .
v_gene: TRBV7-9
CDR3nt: TGTGCCAGCAGCTTAAGCGACGAGCAGTACTTC
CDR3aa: CASSLSDEQYF

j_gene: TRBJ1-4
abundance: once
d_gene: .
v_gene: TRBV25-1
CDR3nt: TGTGCCAGCAGTGAAGCCTTCCGCACAACTAATGAAAAACTGTTTTTT
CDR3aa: CASSEAFRTTNEKLFF

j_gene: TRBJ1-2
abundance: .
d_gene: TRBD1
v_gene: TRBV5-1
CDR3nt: TGCGCCAGCAGCTTCGGGACAGGGGTTAGCCTCTATGGCTACACCTTC
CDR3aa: CASSFGTGVSLYGYTF

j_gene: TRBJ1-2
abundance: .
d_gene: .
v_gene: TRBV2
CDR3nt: TGTGCCAGCAGTGATGAGACGGAACTTTACTATGGCTACACCTTC
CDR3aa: CASSDETELYYGYTF

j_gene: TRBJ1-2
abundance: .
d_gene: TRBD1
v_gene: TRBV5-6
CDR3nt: TGTGCCAGCAGCCACGAACGTCGACAGGGTGCGATCTATGGCTACACCTTC
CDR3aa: CASSHERRQGAIYGYTF

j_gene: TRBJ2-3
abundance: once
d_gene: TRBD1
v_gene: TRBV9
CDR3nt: TGTGCCAGCAGCGTAACAACAGGGGGCAAGGGTACAGATACGCAGTATTTT
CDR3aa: CASSVTTGGKGTDTQYF

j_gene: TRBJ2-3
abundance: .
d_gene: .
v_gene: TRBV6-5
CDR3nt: TGTGCCAGTAACCGGGACGGCGCAGATACGCAGTATTTT
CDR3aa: CASNRDGADTQYF

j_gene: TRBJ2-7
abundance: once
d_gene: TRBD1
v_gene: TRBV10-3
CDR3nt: TGTGCCATCAGTGAGGCGATAACCGGGACAGGCTACGAGCAGTACTTC
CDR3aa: CAISEAITGTGYEQYF

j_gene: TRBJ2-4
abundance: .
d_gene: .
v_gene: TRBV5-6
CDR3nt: TGTGCCAGCAGCTTGAGGGGAGCCAAAAACATTCAGTACTTC
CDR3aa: CASSLRGAKNIQYF

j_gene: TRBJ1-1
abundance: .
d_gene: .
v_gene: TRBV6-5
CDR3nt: TGTGCCAGCAGCTCGACAGGCATCACTGAAGCTTTCTTT
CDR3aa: CASSSTGITEAFF

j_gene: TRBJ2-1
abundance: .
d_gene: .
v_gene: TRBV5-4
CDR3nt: TGTGCCAGCAGCTTGTGGGGGAGGTCCTACAATGAGCAGTTCTTC
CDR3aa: CASSLWGRSYNEQFF

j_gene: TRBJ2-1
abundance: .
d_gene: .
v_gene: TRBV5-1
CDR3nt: TGCGCCAGCAGCTCATTACTAGGTGTCCCCAATGAGCAGTTCTTC
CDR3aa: CASSSLLGVPNEQFF

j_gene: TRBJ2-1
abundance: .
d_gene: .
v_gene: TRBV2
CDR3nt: TGTGCCAGCAGTTCGGGGCCCTCCTACAATGAGCAGTTCTTC
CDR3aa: CASSSGPSYNEQFF

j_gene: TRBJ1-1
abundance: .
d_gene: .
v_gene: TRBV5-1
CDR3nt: TGCGCCAGCAGCTTGGATGGTTGGGACACTGAAGCTTTCTTT
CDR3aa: CASSLDGWDTEAFF

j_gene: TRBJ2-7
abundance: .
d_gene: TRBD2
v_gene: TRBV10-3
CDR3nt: TGTGCCATCAGTCTGGGACTAGCGGGGGATAAGGTTGGTGAGCAGTACTTC
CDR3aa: CAISLGLAGDKVGEQYF

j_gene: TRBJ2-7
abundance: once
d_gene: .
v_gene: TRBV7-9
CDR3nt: TGTGCCAGCAGCCGTATGACAGTCTCCTACGAGCAGTACTTC
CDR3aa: CASSRMTVSYEQYF

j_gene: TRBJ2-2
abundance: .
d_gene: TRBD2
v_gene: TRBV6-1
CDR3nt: TGTGCCAGCGGGACGGGGGGCGGGGAGCTGTTTTTT
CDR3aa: CASGTGGGELFF

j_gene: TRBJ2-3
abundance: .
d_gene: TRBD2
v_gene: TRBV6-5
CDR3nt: TGTGCCAGCAGTTTACTAGCGGGAGGCACAGATACGCAGTATTTT
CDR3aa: CASSLLAGGTDTQYF

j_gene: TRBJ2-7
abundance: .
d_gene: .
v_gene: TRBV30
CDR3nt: TGTGCCTGGAAGGGCAAAACCTACGAGCAGTACTTC
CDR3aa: CAWKGKTYEQYF

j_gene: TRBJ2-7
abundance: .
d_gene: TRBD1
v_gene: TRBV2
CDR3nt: TGTGCCAGCAGTGAAGAGGGACAGGGGGCCGACGAGCAGTACTTC
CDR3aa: CASSEEGQGADEQYF

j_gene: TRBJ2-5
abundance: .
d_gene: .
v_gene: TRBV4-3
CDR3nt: TGCGCCAGCAGCCAAGAGACAGGCAGGTGGCAAGAGACCCAGTACTTC
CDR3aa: CASSQETGRWQETQYF

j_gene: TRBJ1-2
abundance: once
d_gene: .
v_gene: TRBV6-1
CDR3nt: TGTGCCAGCTCCAGGTCAGGGGTCGGCTACACCTTC
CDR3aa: CASSRSGVGYTF

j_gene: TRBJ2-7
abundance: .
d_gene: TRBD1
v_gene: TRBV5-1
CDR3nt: TGCGCCAGCAGCGATGGACAGGGACCCTACGAGCAGTACTTC
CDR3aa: CASSDGQGPYEQYF

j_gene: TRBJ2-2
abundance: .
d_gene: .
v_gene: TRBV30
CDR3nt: TGTGCCTGGAGCGGGAATAGTCATACGAACACCGGGGAGCTGTTTTTT
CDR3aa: CAWSGNSHTNTGELFF

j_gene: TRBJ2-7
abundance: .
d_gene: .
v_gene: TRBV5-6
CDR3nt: TGTGCCAGCAGCTTGGGAGGGGGATCCTACGAGCAGTACTTC
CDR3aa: CASSLGGGSYEQYF

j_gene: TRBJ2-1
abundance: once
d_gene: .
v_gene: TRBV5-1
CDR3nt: TGCGCCAGCACTCGGCTGCCGAGCTCCTACAATGAGCAGTTCTTC
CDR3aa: CASTRLPSSYNEQFF

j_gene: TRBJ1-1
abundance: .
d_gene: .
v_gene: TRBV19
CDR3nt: TGTGCCAGTAGCCCACAAGCGGTATCTGGCACTGAAGCTTTCTTT
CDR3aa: CASSPQAVSGTEAFF

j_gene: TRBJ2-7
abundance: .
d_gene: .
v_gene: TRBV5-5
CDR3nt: TGTGCCAGCAGCTTGGAGGTCAGCTCCTACGAGCAGTACTTC
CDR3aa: CASSLEVSSYEQYF

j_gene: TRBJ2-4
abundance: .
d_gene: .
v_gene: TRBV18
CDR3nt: TGTGCCAGCTCACCTAATAGTACCAAAAACATTCAGTACTTC
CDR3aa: CASSPNSTKNIQYF

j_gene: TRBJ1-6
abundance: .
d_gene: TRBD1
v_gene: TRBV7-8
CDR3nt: TGTGCCAGCAGCTTAGGGTTAGGGGGCTCACCCCTCCACTTT
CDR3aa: CASSLGLGGSPLHF

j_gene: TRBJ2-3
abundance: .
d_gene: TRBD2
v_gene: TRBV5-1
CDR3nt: TGCGCCAGCAGCGTCGGGACTAGCGGGGGCACAGATACGCAGTATTTT
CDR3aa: CASSVGTSGGTDTQYF